This T cell receptor (beta chain) was captured in a study of T cells in localized non-small cell lung cancer. General study findings and limits: Heterogeneity stays possible, as sequencing covered only one tumor region. Elevated blood T cell density was associated with longer overall survival. The highest T cell clonality was in uninvolved adjacent lung, above tumor. Adjacent lung exhibited a median of about 50 among the 100 most abundant tumor clones.

Generated by immunoSEQ multiplex PCR, the TCRdb table keeps only in-frame clones and is missing some. The sample lists roughly 89,000 clones, roughly 91% occurring once. V shed 2 bases and J shed 8 bases, with 15 bases lying between them. Per the germline V gene, CDR1 is MNHEY and CDR2 is SVGAGI. The CDR3 length is 15 residues. As for this clone: Its antigen remains unidentified.

V and J are TRBV6-5 and TRBJ2-2; D gene ambiguous. The sample in question was PBMCs, obtained before any cancer treatment. The receptor's source is a woman between 40 and 69 years old with stage II squamous cell lung carcinoma. The CDR3 nucleotides read TGTGCCAGCAGTTACGGTGGGGTCTCGACGGGGGAGCTGTTTTTT. Translated: CASSYGGVSTGELFF.